The sequence of this TCR beta chain was determined in a study of blood T cell repertoires in COVID-19. At the level of the study: Acute-phase and convalescent COVID-19 samples originated in the United States, Italy and Spain.

V shed 0 bases and J shed 3 bases, with 9 bases lying between them. The germline V gene encodes CDR1 LGHDT and CDR2 YNNKEL (reference sequence). This CDR3 contains 15 residues. In the original processing: Amplification from reference gene primers served as the basis for estimated nucleated cell counts. Generated by immunoSEQ multiplex PCR, the TCRdb table keeps only in-frame clones and is missing some. V, J and clone size derive from that table, while D and trimming were established from the DNA sequence. Of some 90,000 clones in the sample, around 82% were seen once. This chain uses TRBV3-1 (or the pseudogene TRBV3-2) with TRBJ1-5, with unresolved D. The sequence was collected from a man aged 65 to 79 with active or convalescent COVID-19. The sample was peripheral blood. The DNA for the CDR3 is TGTGCCAGCAGCCAAGACACGAGCCTCAATCAGCCCCAGCATTTT. Its translation is CASSQDTSLNQPQHF.